This TCR beta chain was found in a study of T-cell memory formation after mild COVID-19. The V and J ends lost 5 bases and 4 bases, in that order; junction bases with no gene match: 7. The germline CDR1 and CDR2 sequences are SGHAT and FQNNGV. The CDR3 contains 15 residues. A single record per CDR3 protein comes from TCRdb applying MiXCR to the 5' RACE reads. The sample includes 250,000 to 350,000 distinct CDR3 sequences, about 13% of them seen just once. The rearrangement links TRBV11-2 to TRBJ2-3; TRBD1 matches at 9 bases. The clonotype comes from a man aged 18 to 30 who had mild COVID-19 (a few samples of this study predate the infection). Cell type and time point are not known. The sample taken for sequencing was PBMCs or a T cell subset sorted from them (not recorded which). The CDR3 bases are TGTGCCAGCAGCCACTACAGGGGGCCCCCAGATACGCAGTATTTT. Amino acids: CASSHYRGPPDTQYF.